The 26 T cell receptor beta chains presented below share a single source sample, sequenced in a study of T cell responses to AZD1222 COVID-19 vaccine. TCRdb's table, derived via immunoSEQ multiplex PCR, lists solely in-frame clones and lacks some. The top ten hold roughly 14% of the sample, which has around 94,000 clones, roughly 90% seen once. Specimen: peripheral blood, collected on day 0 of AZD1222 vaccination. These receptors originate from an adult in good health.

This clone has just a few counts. CDR3 nucleotide sequence: TGTGCCAGCAGTCGGACAGTCTCCTACGAGCAGTACTTC. It translates to CASSRTVSYEQYF. J is TRBJ2-7 and V is TRBV6-5; possibly TRBD1 for D (6 bases). V lost 5 bases, J lost 0 bases, and 8 bases lay in between. The CDR3 runs 13 residues. The germline V gene encodes CDR1 MNHEY and CDR2 SVGAGI.

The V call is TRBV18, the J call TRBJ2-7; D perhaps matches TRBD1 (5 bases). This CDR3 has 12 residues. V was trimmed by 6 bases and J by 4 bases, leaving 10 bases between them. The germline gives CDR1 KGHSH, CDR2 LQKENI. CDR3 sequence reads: CASSPTVYEQYF. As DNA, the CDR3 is TGTGCCAGCTCGCCGACAGTTTACGAGCAGTACTTC.

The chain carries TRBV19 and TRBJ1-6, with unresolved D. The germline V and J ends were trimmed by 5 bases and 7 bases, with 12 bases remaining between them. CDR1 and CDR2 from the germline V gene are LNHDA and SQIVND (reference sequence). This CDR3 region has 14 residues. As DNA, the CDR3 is TGTGCCAGTAGTGCGATCGGGTGGAATTCACCCCTCCACTTT. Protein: CASSAIGWNSPLHF. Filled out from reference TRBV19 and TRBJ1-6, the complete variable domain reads DGGITQSPKYLFRKEGQNVTLSCEQNLNHDAMYWYRQDPGQGLRLIYYSQIVNDFQKGDIAEGYSVSREKKESFPLTVTSAQKNPTAFYLCASSAIGWNSPLHFGNGTRLTVT.

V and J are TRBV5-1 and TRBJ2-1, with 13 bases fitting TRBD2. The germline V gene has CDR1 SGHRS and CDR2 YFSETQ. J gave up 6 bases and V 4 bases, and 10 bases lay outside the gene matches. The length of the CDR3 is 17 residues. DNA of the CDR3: TGCGCCAGCAGCGTAGGACTAGCGGGGGCCACATCCAATGAGCAGTTCTTC. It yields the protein CASSVGLAGATSNEQFF.

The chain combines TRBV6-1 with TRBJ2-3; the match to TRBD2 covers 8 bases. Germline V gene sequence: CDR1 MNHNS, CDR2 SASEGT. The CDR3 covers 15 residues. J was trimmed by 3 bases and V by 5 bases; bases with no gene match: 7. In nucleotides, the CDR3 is TGTGCCAGCAGTTCCAGCGGGGGCCCAACAGATACGCAGTATTTT. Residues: CASSSSGGPTDTQYF.

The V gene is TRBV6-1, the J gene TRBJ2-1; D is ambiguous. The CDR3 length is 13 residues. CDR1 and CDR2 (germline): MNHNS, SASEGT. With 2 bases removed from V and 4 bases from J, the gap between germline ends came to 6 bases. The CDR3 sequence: CASSELGYNEQFF. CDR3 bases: TGTGCCAGCAGTGAATTAGGGTACAATGAGCAGTTCTTC.

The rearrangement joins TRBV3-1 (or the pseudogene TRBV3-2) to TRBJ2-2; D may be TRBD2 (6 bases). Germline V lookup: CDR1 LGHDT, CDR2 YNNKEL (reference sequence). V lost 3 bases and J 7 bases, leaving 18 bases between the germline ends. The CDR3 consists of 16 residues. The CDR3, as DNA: TGTGCCAGCAGCCACGAGGAGGGGCTTTCCGGCGGGGAGCTGTTTTTT. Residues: CASSHEEGLSGGELFF.

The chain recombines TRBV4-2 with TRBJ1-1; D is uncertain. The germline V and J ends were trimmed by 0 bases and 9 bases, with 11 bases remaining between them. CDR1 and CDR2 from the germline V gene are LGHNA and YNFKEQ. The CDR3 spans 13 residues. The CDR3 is CASSQDLSTKAFF. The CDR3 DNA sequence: TGTGCCAGCAGCCAAGATCTTAGTACTAAAGCTTTCTTT.

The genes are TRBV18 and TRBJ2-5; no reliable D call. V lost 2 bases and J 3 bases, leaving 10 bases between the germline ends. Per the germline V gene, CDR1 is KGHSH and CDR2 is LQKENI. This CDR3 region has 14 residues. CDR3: CASSPSFQKETQYF. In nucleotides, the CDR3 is TGTGCCAGCTCACCATCGTTCCAGAAAGAGACCCAGTACTTC.

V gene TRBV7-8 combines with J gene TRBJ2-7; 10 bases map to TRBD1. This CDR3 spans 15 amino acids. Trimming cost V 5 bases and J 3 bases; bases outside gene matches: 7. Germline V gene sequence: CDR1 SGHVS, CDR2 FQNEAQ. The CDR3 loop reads CASSRTGGRLYEQYF. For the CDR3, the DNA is TGTGCCAGCAGCCGGACAGGGGGACGTCTCTACGAGCAGTACTTC.

The CDR3 here is CASSALAGGPHEQFF. The CDR3 DNA is TGTGCCAGTAGTGCCCTAGCGGGGGGGCCGCATGAGCAGTTCTTC. The V call is TRBV19, the J call TRBJ2-1; TRBD2 agrees at 12 bases. In germline, CDR1 is LNHDA, CDR2 SQIVND (reference sequence). The length of the CDR3 is 15 residues. V shed 5 bases and J 8 bases; nucleotides not matched to a gene: 7. Full variable domain (missing parts from reference TRBV19 and TRBJ2-1): DGGITQSPKYLFRKEGQNVTLSCEQNLNHDAMYWYRQDPGQGLRLIYYSQIVNDFQKGDIAEGYSVSREKKESFPLTVTSAQKNPTAFYLCASSALAGGPHEQFFGPGTRLTVL.

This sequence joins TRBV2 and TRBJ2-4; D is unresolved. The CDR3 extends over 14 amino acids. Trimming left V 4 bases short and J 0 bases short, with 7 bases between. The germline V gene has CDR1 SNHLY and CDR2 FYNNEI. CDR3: CASSVNLAKNIQYF. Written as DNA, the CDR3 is TGTGCCAGCAGTGTAAACCTAGCCAAAAACATTCAGTACTTC.

The CDR3 region has the DNA TGTGCCAGCAGCAAAATCGCCGGGCCCCACACCGGGGAGCTGTTTTTT. Translation gives CASSKIAGPHTGELFF. The chain uses TRBV11-2 and TRBJ2-2; D ambiguous. CDR1 and CDR2 (germline): SGHAT, FQNNGV. V was trimmed by 5 bases and J by 3 bases, leaving 16 bases between them. This CDR3 spans 16 amino acids.

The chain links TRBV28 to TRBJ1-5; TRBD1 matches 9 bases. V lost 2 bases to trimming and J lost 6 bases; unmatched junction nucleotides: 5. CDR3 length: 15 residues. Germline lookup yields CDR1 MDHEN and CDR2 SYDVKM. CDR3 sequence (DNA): TGTGCCAGCAGTTTAGCGGGACAGGGTCTTCAGCCCCAGCATTTT. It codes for CASSLAGQGLQPQHF.

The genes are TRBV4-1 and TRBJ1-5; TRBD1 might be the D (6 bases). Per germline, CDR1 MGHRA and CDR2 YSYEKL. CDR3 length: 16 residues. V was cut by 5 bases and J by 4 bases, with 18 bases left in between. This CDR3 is CASSKPGRGGNQPQHF. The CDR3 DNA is TGCGCCAGCAGCAAACCCGGGAGAGGGGGTAATCAGCCCCAGCATTTT.

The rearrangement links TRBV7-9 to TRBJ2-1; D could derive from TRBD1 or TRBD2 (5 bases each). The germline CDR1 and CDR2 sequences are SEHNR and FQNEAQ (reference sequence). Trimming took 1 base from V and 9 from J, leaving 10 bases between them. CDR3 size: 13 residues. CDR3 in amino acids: CASSLEQAGEQFF. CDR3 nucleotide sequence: TGTGCCAGCAGCTTAGAACAGGCGGGTGAGCAGTTCTTC.

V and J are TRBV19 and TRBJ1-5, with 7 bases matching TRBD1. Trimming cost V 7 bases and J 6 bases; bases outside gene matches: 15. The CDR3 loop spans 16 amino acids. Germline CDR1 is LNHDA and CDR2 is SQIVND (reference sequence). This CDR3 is CASKLRGGRIGQPQHF. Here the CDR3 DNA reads TGTGCCAGTAAATTGAGAGGGGGCCGAATAGGTCAGCCCCAGCATTTT. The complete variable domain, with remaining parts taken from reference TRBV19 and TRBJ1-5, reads DGGITQSPKYLFRKEGQNVTLSCEQNLNHDAMYWYRQDPGQGLRLIYYSQIVNDFQKGDIAEGYSVSREKKESFPLTVTSAQKNPTAFYLCASKLRGGRIGQPQHFGDGTRLSIL.

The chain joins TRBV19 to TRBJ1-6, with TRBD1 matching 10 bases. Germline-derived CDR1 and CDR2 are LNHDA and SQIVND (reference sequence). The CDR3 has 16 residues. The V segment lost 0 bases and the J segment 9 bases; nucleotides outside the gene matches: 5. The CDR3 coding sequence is TGTGCCAGTAGTATAGAGGAGACAGGGGGCTTTTCACCCCTCCACTTT. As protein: CASSIEETGGFSPLHF. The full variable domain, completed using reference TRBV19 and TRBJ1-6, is DGGITQSPKYLFRKEGQNVTLSCEQNLNHDAMYWYRQDPGQGLRLIYYSQIVNDFQKGDIAEGYSVSREKKESFPLTVTSAQKNPTAFYLCASSIEETGGFSPLHFGNGTRLTVT.

The CDR3 sequence: CASSFGQIGDEQYF. The CDR3 DNA sequence: TGCGCCAGCAGCTTTGGTCAGATCGGGGACGAGCAGTACTTC. J is TRBJ2-7 and V is TRBV5-1; a weak D match, TRBD2 (5 bases). Germline lookup yields CDR1 SGHRS and CDR2 YFSETQ. The V and J ends lost 2 bases and 5 bases respectively, with 14 bases between them. The CDR3 is made up of 14 amino acids.

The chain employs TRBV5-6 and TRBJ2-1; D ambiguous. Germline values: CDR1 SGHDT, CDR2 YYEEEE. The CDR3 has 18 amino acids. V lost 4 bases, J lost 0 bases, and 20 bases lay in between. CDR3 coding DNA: TGTGCCAGCAGCCCTTCATTCGGGCTCCAGAGCTCCTACAATGAGCAGTTCTTC. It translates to CASSPSFGLQSSYNEQFF.

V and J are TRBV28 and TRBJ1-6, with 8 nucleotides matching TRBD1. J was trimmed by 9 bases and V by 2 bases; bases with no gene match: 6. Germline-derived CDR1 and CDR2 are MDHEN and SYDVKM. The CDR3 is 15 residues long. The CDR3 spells CASSLPTGGPSPLHF. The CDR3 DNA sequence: TGTGCCAGCAGTTTACCAACAGGGGGTCCTTCACCCCTCCACTTT.

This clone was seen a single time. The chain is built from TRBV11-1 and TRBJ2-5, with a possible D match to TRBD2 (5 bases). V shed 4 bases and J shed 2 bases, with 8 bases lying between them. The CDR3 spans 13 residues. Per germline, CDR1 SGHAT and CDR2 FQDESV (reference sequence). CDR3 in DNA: TGTGCCAGCAGCTCCGGGATTCAAGAGACCCAGTACTTC. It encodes CASSSGIQETQYF.

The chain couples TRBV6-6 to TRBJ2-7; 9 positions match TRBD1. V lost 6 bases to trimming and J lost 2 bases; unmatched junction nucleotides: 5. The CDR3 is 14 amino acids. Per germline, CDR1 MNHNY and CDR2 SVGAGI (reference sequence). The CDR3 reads CASRTGTGTYEQYF. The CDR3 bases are TGTGCCAGCAGGACCGGGACAGGGACCTACGAGCAGTACTTC.

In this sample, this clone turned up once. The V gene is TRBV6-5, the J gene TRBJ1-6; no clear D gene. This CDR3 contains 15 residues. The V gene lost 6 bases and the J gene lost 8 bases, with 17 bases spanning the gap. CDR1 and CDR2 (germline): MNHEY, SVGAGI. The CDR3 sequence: CASSRATSSDSPLHF. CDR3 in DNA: TGTGCCAGCAGCCGCGCGACCTCAAGTGATTCACCCCTCCACTTT.

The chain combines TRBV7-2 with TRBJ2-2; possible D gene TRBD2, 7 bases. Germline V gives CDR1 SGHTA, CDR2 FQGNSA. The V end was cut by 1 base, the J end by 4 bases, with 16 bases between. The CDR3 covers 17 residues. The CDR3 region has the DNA TGTGCCAGCAGCTTAGTGGGGGGGCTCAGCCGCACCGGGGAGCTGTTTTTT. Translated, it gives CASSLVGGLSRTGELFF.

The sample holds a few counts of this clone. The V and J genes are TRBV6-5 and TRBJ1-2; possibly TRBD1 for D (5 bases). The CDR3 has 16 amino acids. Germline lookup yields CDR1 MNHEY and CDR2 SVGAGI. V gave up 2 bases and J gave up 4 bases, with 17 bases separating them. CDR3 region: CASSYVQETSFYGYTF. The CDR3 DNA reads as TGTGCCAGCAGTTACGTACAGGAGACCTCGTTCTATGGCTACACCTTC.